This T cell receptor beta chain was profiled in a study of T-cell reconstitution after alpha-beta-depleted transplantation in children (dated by TCRdb to the mid-2010s). Some background on the complete study: Using TCR repertoire profiling, the study followed T-cell immune reconstitution in a quantitative way in children after TCRalphabeta/CD19-depleted allogeneic hematopoietic cell transplantation. What the authors observed across the whole study: Hyperexpanded clone frequencies declined over subsequent months; after one year, T-cell counts and TCRbeta diversity were mostly attributed to newly produced T cells. In some patients, high TCRbeta diversity at day 60 was attributed to recipient T cells and intrathymic progenitors that had survived conditioning. About two months after transplant, the apparently early recovery of alphabetaT-cell counts reportedly depended on just several hundred clones that had expanded rapidly and came from non-depleted graft cells.

V is trimmed back by 2 bases and J by 1 base, and the junction contains 3 bases that no gene match accounts for. From the germline V gene (reference sequence), CDR1 is DFQATT and CDR2 is SNEGSKA. The CDR3 runs 15 amino acids, cysteine and phenylalanine included. Only the CDR3 DNA stays, 45 bases, in frame from base 1. This clonotype was seen a handful of times. Its antigen is not yet known. Per-base qualities were not stored, and no clone one base away is much larger. Preparation of the library involved PCR. Instrument used: Illumina HiSeq 2500. TCR library preparation used molecular barcoding, with unique molecular identifiers applied to normalize quantification of the TCRbeta repertoire. TCRdb cleaned the public reads at Q25 with fastp, built clones with MiXCR and kept in-frame beta chains. Each record represents a unique CDR3 protein, reported with the most common genes and DNA among its rows. This sample gives 450,000 to 700,000 distinct CDR3 sequences in total; 25% to 30% of them show up just once. The leading ten clones occupy under 45% of the sample.

The treatment or condition label corresponds to: allogeneic hematopoietic cell transplantation with graft depleted of TCRalphabeta T cells and CD19 B cells. TCRalphabeta/CD19-depleted allogeneic hematopoietic cell grafts were given to the transplant recipients, all of whom were children. This receptor chain uses TRBV20-1 and TRBJ2-3; 10 bases in between match TRBD2. Sequenced here: PBMCs, sampled before TCRalphabeta/CD19-depleted stem cell transplant. This receptor was taken from a boy less than two years old with Wiskott-Aldrich syndrome, due to receive a stem cell transplant. The sequenced DNA: TGCAGTGCTAGAATCGGACTAGCGGGCACAGATACGCAGTATTTT. It specifies CSARIGLAGTDTQYF.